The 11 T cell receptor beta chains below all came from one sample that was sequenced in a study of shared clonotypes between healthy human individuals (dated by TCRdb to between 2020 and 2021). For the CD8 naive samples, CD45RO-negative cells were positively selected for CCR7, yielding a CD45RA+CCR7+ population from which TemRA cells were excluded. Library generation was performed with the immunoSEQ multiplex PCR assay. TCRdb's version of the immuneACCESS table is confined to in-frame rearrangements and falls short of the full clone set. An unresolved V gene accounts for under half of the shortfall where checked; the remainder is of unknown origin. For this sample there are around 700,000 clones; roughly nine tenths appear just once. The top ten hold 24% of the sample. The specimen was naive CD8+ T cells sorted from blood. The meaning of the sample's cell subset or site label: CD45RA+CCR7+. The origin of the receptors is a man aged 30-40 years in good health.

In regard to this clone: Other nucleotide sequences from this sample produce the same CDR3. This chain uses TRBV29-1 with TRBJ2-7; 13 nucleotides line up with TRBD2. Germline loops: CDR1 SQVTM, CDR2 ANQGSEA. The CDR3 is 13 amino acids. With V trimmed by 4 bases and J by 3 bases, 0 bases remained unmatched. DNA of the CDR3: TGCAGCGTTGGACTAGCGGGAGGCTACGAGCAGTACTTC. Protein sequence: CSVGLAGGYEQYF.

The chain combines TRBV27 with TRBJ1-2; D is possibly TRBD1 (6 bases). Germline V gene sequence: CDR1 MNHEY, CDR2 SMNVEV (reference sequence). The V and J ends lost 5 bases and 4 bases respectively, with 11 bases between them. The CDR3 has 13 amino acids. The CDR3 DNA reads TGTGCCAGCAGTGATGGGACAAGCTATGGCTACACCTTC. Protein sequence: CASSDGTSYGYTF.

Comment on this clone: At the DNA level, this CDR3 is encoded by other sequences in the same sample as well. In DNA, the CDR3 is TGTGCCAGCAGTCCCTCCGGCACAGATACGCAGTATTTT. It encodes CASSPSGTDTQYF. The chain has TRBV27 and TRBJ2-3; D unresolved. Per germline, CDR1 MNHEY and CDR2 SMNVEV (reference sequence). The CDR3 extends over 13 amino acids. V gave up 5 bases and J gave up 1 base, with 7 bases separating them.

The chain joins TRBV5-1 to TRBJ2-7, with 16 positions matching TRBD2. The CDR3 covers 16 residues. Germline V CDR1 and CDR2: SGHRS, YFSETQ. The ends lost 4 bases at V and 6 bases at J; junction bases unmatched: 7. For the CDR3, the DNA is TGCGCCAGCAGCCCCGGGACTAGCGGGAGGGTTGCCGAGCAGTACTTC. Its translation is CASSPGTSGRVAEQYF.

CDR3 bases: TGTGCCAGCAGCGGGACGGGGACAGCGTCCTACGAGCAGTACTTC. Its translation: CASSGTGTASYEQYF. The V gene is TRBV14, the J gene TRBJ2-7; 7 bases align to TRBD1. The trim removed 5 bases at V and 1 base at J, leaving 8 bases unmatched. Germline CDR1 is SGHDN and CDR2 is FVKESK. The CDR3 contains 15 residues.

The V gene is TRBV5-1, the J gene TRBJ2-7; TRBD2 matches at 7 bases. The CDR3 loop spans 16 amino acids. CDR1 is SGHRS, CDR2 YFSETQ, per germline. The V and J ends lost 5 bases and 6 bases, in that order; junction bases with no gene match: 17. The CDR3 nucleotides are TGCGCCAGCAGACCCACCGGGGCGGGAGTGATTCTCGAGCAGTACTTC. This codes for CASRPTGAGVILEQYF.

V gene TRBV28 combines with J gene TRBJ1-5, with D possibly matching TRBD1 (6 bases). Deletions cut 4 bases from V and 6 bases from J, with 22 bases between. The CDR3 length is 17 residues. Germline CDR1 is MDHEN and CDR2 is SYDVKM. This CDR3 reads CASSSIRGSDSFQPQHF. The CDR3 DNA reads as TGTGCCAGCAGTTCCATCAGGGGCTCTGACTCCTTTCAGCCCCAGCATTTT.

Only one count was recorded for this clone. The chain uses TRBV7-2 and TRBJ2-1, with TRBD2 identical over 10 bases. Germline loops: CDR1 SGHTA, CDR2 FQGNSA. The CDR3 consists of 13 residues. V lost 4 bases to trimming and J lost 13 bases; unmatched junction nucleotides: 7. CDR3 amino acids: CASSSPTSGLQFF. CDR3 DNA: TGTGCCAGCAGCTCGCCGACTAGCGGGTTACAGTTCTTC.

V gene TRBV6-4 combines with J gene TRBJ2-3; 9 nucleotides line up with TRBD1. CDR1 and CDR2 (germline): MRHNA, SNTAGT. V lost 5 bases and J lost 1; bases outside the gene matches: 1. The CDR3 covers 14 residues. The CDR3 DNA sequence: TGTGCCAGCAGTCGGACAGGGGGCACAGATACGCAGTATTTT. The encoded protein is CASSRTGGTDTQYF.

About this clone itself: In the same sample, other DNA sequences code for this CDR3. V usage is TRBV19 and J usage is TRBJ2-7, with 10 bases lining up with TRBD1. From germline, CDR1 is LNHDA and CDR2 SQIVND (reference sequence). CDR3 length equals 15 residues. V lost 6 bases, J lost 4 bases, and 9 bases stayed unmatched. CDR3 sequence: CASSPSGTGVYEQYF. The DNA of the CDR3 is TGTGCCAGTAGCCCCTCCGGGACAGGGGTATACGAGCAGTACTTC.

This chain uses TRBV30 with TRBJ2-3; D uncertain. The CDR3 runs to 13 residues. Germline-derived CDR1 and CDR2 are GTSNPN and SVGIG (reference sequence). Trimming left V 2 bases short and J 2 bases short, with 8 bases between. The CDR3 nucleotides are TGTGCCTGGAGTCCATCCTCCACAGATACGCAGTATTTT. Protein product: CAWSPSSTDTQYF.